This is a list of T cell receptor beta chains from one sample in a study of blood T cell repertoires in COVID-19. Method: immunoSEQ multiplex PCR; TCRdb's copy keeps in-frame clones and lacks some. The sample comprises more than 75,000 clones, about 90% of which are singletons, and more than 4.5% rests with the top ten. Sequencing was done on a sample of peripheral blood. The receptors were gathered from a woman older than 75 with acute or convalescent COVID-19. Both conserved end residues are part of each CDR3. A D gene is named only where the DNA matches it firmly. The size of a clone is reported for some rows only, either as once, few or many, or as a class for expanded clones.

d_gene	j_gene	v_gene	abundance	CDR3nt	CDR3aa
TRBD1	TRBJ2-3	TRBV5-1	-	TGCGCCAGCAGCCTGGGGGCCGGGACAGGTCACACAGATACGCAGTATTTT	CASSLGAGTGHTDTQYF
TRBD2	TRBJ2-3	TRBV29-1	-	TGCAGCGCTGGGACCGGGACTAGCAAAGATACGCAGTATTTT	CSAGTGTSKDTQYF
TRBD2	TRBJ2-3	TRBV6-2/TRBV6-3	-	TGTGCCAGCAGCCACCAGCGGGAGACGCAGTATTTT	CASSHQRETQYF
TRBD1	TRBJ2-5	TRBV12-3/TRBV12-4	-	TGTGCCAGCAGAATCAGGGGGCAAGAGACCCAGTACTTC	CASRIRGQETQYF
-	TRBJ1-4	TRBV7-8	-	TGTGCCAGCAGCTTAGGCCGGGGTACTAATGAAAAACTGTTTTTT	CASSLGRGTNEKLFF
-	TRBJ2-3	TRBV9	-	TGTGCCAGCAGCGTAGGGCGGGGACGCGGAGATACGCAGTATTTT	CASSVGRGRGDTQYF
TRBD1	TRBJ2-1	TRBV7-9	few	TGTGCCAGCAGCCCCGTCGGGATTTTTCGGACAGGAGTCGACAATGAGCAGTTCTTC	CASSPVGIFRTGVDNEQFF
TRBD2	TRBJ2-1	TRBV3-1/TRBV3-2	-	TGTGCCAGCAGCCAACCGGGACTAGCGGGAAACAATGAGCAGTTCTTC	CASSQPGLAGNNEQFF
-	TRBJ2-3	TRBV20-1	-	TGCAGTGCTCCACAGGAACATACGCAGTATTTT	CSAPQEHTQYF
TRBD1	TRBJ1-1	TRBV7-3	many	TGTGCCAGCTCCGGGACAGGGGGTACTGAAGCTTTCTTT	CASSGTGGTEAFF
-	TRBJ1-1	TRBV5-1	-	TGCGCCAGCAGCTACCAAAGCGGAGGTTGGAACACTGAAGCTTTCTTT	CASSYQSGGWNTEAFF
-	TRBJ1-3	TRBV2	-	TGTGCCAGCAATTTGGGGCTCGGAAACACCATATATTTT	CASNLGLGNTIYF
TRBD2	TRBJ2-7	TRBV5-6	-	TGTGCCAGCAGCAGATTTATAGCGGGGGCCCTATCCGCCGAGCAGTACTTC	CASSRFIAGALSAEQYF
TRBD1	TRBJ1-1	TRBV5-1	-	TGCGCCAGCAGCTTGGCCGGGGCAGGGGGTTTGGCTTTCTTT	CASSLAGAGGLAFF
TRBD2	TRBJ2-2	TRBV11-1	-	TGTGCCAGCAGCTCACGAGCGGGGGATGTCACCGGGGAGCTGTTTTTT	CASSSRAGDVTGELFF
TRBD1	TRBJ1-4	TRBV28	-	TGTGCCAGCAGTTCCCGACAGGGCCATAATGAAAAACTGTTTTTT	CASSSRQGHNEKLFF
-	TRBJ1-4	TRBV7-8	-	TGTGCCAGCAACTCAGGGAACGCTAATGAAAAACTGTTTTTT	CASNSGNANEKLFF
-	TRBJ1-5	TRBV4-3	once	TGCGCCAGCAGCCAAGAGGTCAGGGGAGGGGATCAGCCCCAGCATTTT	CASSQEVRGGDQPQHF
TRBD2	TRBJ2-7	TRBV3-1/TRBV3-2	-	TGTGCCAGCAGCCAAATCCCACTAGCGGGAGTCTCCTACGAGCAGTACTTC	CASSQIPLAGVSYEQYF
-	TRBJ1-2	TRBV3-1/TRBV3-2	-	TGTGCCAGCAGCCATGGTGTACTATATGGCTACACCTTC	CASSHGVLYGYTF
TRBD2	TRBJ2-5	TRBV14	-	TGTGCCAGCAGCCCCGGTAGCGGGGTAAAGACCCAGTACTTC	CASSPGSGVKTQYF
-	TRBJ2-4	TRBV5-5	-	TGTGCCAGCAGCTTGGGGCTACCTAATTACCCAGGGGACATTCAGTACTTC	CASSLGLPNYPGDIQYF
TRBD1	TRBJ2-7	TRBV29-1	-	TGCAGCGTCCGGACAGGGCAATCCTACGAGCAGTACTTC	CSVRTGQSYEQYF
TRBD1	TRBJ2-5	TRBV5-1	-	TGCGCCAGCAGCTTGAGCTACAGGGGGCTGGAGACCCAGTACTTC	CASSLSYRGLETQYF
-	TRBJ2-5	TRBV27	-	TGTGCCAGCAGTTGGGCCGGGAGCCCTTCCCAGTACTTC	CASSWAGSPSQYF
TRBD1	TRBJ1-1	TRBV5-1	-	TGCGCCAGCAGCCCACGACAGGGGGCTATGGACACTGAAGCTTTCTTT	CASSPRQGAMDTEAFF
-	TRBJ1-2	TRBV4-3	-	TGCGCCAGCAGCCAAGCATTTTCACAGGTCTACAACTATGGCTACACCTTC	CASSQAFSQVYNYGYTF
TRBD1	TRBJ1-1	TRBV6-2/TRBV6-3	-	TGTGCCAGCAGTTACCTACAGGGGGCTTCGAACACTGAAGCTTTCTTT	CASSYLQGASNTEAFF
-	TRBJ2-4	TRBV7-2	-	TGTGCCAGCAGCTTGTCTCAGAACGTAGCCAAAAACATTCAGTACTTC	CASSLSQNVAKNIQYF
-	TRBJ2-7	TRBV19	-	TGTGCCAGTAGTATTGCCCGGGACTTTACCTACGAGCAGTACTTC	CASSIARDFTYEQYF
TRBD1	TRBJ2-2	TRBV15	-	TGTGCCACCAGCAGAGGAGACAGGGCAACCGGGGAGCTGTTTTTT	CATSRGDRATGELFF
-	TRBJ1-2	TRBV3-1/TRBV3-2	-	TGTGCCAGCAGCCAAGTCAAGACTACGGGAATGGGCTACACCTTC	CASSQVKTTGMGYTF
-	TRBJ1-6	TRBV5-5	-	TGTGCCAGCAGCTTGGATTTTCAGGGTCGGAATTCACCCCTCCACTTT	CASSLDFQGRNSPLHF
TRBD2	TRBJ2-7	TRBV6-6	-	TGTGCCACCCGCCTGCGGGGGGATTCCTACGAGCAGTACTTC	CATRLRGDSYEQYF
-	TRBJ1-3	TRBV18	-	TGTGCCAGCTCACCCGGGAACTCTGGAAACACCATATATTTT	CASSPGNSGNTIYF
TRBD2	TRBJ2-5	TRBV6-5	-	TGTGCCAGCAGTTACTTTGGTAGCGGGGCGGAGACCCAGTACTTC	CASSYFGSGAETQYF
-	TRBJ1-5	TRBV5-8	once	TGTGCCAGCAGCTTCAGGGGTAGCAATCAGCCCCAGCATTTT	CASSFRGSNQPQHF
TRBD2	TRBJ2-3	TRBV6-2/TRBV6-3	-	TGTGCCAGCAGTTACGGTGGACTAGCGGGTGATACGCAGTATTTT	CASSYGGLAGDTQYF
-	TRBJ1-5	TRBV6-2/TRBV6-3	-	TGTGCCAGCAGCCACCCTCTCAAAACAGGGTTAAGCAATCAGCCCCAGCATTTT	CASSHPLKTGLSNQPQHF
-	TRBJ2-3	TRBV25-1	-	TGTGCCAGCAGTAAACGGGGAGAGACAGATACGCAGTATTTT	CASSKRGETDTQYF
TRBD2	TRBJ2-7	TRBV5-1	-	TGCGCCAGCAGCGGCGGACTAGCGGGAGCTCCCGAGCAGTACTTC	CASSGGLAGAPEQYF
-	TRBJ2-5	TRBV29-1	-	TGCAGCGTTGATATGCGGGACCAAGAGACCCAGTACTTC	CSVDMRDQETQYF
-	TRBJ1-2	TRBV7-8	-	TGTGCCAGCAGCGCACAGGAGTGGGGCGGCTACACCTTC	CASSAQEWGGYTF